This T cell receptor (beta chain) was identified in a study of T-cell memory formation after mild COVID-19. Findings of the study overall: Among clones contracting day 15 to 85, CD4/CD8 was balanced, whereas later expanders leaned CD4+. Cross-reactive memory seemingly joined, as some responding clones were found in pre-infection memory.

TCRdb re-derived calls from the 5' RACE reads in MiXCR, one entry per CDR3 protein. Among about 450,000 distinct CDR3 sequences listed, 20% to 30% were seen once. Concerning this clonotype itself: Its antigen is as yet unknown.

The CDR3 consists of 17 residues. V was clipped by 6 bases and J by 1 base, with 19 bases between them. CDR1 is SNHLY and CDR2 is FYNNEI in the germline V gene. Material: PBMCs or a T cell subset sorted from them (not recorded which). The clonotype comes from an adult woman who had mild COVID-19 (a few samples of this study predate the infection). Cell type and time point are not known. The J gene is TRBJ2-4, the V gene TRBV2; D might be TRBD1 (7 bases). This CDR3 is CASRRTGGALAKNIQYF. CDR3 sequence (DNA): TGTGCCAGCAGAAGGACAGGAGGGGCCCTTGCCAAAAACATTCAGTACTTC.